The present TCR beta chain was sequenced within a study of shared clonotypes between healthy human individuals. The study drew its donors from healthy HIV-negative adults without recent acute infections or vaccinations. Caucasian adults living in Nashville, Tennessee, provided all samples. Measured with immunoSEQ multiplex PCR; TCRdb has only the in-frame clones, and not every one. The sample holds about 96,000 clones, around 43% seen once. Findings and caveats of the study: Sequencing depth was expected to influence donor clonotype sharing.

This clone has a count of ten or more. The antigen is unknown. The clonotype comes from a woman aged 40 to 50 in good health. Some clones in this sample may be carry-over from other donors' samples. The sample comprised PBMCs.

The CDR3 loop reads CASSSGLAGIREQYF. In DNA form, the CDR3 reads TGTGCCAGCAGCTCGGGACTAGCGGGAATCCGGGAGCAGTACTTC. The chain recombines TRBV11-3 with TRBJ2-7, with 13 bases that match TRBD2. J was trimmed by 7 bases and V by 4 bases; bases with no gene match: 7. This CDR3 is built from 15 residues. Germline V gives CDR1 SGHNT, CDR2 YENEEA. Variable domain in full (rest from reference TRBV11-3 and TRBJ2-7): EAGVVQSPRYKIIEKKQPVAFWCNPISGHNTLYWYLQNLGQGPELLIRYENEEAVDDSQLPKDRFSAERLKGVDSTLKIQPAELGDSAVYLCASSSGLAGIREQYFGPGTRLTVT.